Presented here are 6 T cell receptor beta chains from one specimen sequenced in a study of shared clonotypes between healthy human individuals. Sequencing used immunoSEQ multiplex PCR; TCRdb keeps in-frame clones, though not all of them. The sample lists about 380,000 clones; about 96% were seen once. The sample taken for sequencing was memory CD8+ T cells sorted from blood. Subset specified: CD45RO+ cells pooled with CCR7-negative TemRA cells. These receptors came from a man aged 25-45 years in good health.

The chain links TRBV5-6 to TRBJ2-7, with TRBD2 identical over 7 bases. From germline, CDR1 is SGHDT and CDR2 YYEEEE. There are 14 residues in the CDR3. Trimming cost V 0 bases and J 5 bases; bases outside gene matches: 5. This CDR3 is CASSLGGRGDEQYF. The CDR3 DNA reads TGTGCCAGCAGCTTGGGCGGGAGAGGCGACGAGCAGTACTTC.

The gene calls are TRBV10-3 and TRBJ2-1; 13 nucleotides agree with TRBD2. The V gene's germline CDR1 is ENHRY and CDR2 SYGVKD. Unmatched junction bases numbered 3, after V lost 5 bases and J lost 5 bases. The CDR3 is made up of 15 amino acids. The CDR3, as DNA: TGTGCCATCAGTCGGGGGACTAGCGGGAACAATGAGCAGTTCTTC. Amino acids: CAISRGTSGNNEQFF.

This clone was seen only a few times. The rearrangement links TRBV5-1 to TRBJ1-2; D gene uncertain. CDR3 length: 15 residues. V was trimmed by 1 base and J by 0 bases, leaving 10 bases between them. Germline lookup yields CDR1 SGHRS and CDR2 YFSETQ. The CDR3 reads CASSLYPETNYGYTF. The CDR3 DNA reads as TGCGCCAGCAGCTTGTACCCGGAAACTAACTATGGCTACACCTTC. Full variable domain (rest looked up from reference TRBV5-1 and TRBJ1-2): KAGVTQTPRYLIKTRGQQVTLSCSPISGHRSVSWYQQTPGQGLQFLFEYFSETQRNKGNFPGRFSGRQFSNSRSEMNVSTLELGDSALYLCASSLYPETNYGYTFGSGTRLTVV.

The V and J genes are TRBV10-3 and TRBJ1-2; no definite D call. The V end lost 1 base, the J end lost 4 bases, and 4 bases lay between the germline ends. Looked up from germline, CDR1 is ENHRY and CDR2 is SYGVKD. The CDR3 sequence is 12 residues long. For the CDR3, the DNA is TGTGCCATCAGTGAGTGGGGCTATGGCTACACCTTC. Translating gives CAISEWGYGYTF.

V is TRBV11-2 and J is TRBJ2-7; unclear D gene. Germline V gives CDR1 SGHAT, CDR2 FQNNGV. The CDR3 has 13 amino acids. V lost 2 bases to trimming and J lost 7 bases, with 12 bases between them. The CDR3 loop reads CASSLTVGGEQYF. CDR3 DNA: TGTGCCAGCAGCTTAACCGTTGGTGGGGAGCAGTACTTC.

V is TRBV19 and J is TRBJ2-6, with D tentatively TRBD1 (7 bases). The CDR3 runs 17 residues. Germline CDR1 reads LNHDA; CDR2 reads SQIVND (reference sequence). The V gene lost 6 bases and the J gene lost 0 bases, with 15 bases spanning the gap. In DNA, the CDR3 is TGTGCCAGTAGCCCTCAGGGGGGCCGCTCTGGGGCCAACGTCCTGACTTTC. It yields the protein CASSPQGGRSGANVLTF.